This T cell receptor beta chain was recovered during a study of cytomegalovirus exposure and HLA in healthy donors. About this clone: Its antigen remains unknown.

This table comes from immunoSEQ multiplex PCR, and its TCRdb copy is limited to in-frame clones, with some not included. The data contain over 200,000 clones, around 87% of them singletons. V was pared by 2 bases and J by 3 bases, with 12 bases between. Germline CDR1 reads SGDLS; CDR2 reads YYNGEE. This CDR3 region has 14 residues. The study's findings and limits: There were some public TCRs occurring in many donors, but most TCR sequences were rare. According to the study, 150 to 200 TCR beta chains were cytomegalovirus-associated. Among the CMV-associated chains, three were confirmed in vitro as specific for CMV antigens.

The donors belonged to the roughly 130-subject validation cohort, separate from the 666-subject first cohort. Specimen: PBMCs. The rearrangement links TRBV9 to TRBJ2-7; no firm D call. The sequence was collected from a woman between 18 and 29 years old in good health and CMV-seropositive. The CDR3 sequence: CASSVWPGFYEQYF. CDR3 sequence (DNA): TGTGCCAGCAGCGTTTGGCCGGGTTTCTACGAGCAGTACTTC. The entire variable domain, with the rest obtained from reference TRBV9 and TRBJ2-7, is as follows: DSGVTQTPKHLITATGQRVTLRCSPRSGDLSVYWYQQSLDQGLQFLIQYYNGEERAKGNILERFSAQQFPDLHSELNLSSLELGDSALYFCASSVWPGFYEQYFGPGTRLTVT.